The subject of this entry is one TCR beta chain. Losses at the gene ends were 5 bases for V and 5 bases for J; bases not matched to a gene: 7. Germline CDR1 reads SGHRS; CDR2 reads YFSETQ. The CDR3 sequence is 15 residues long. Repertoires were generated with immunoSEQ multiplex PCR, while TCRdb's copy carries only in-frame clones and drops some. Of some 120,000 clones in the sample, approximately 89% were seen once. The sample is drawn from a study of control samples from healthy donors and cancer patients. The chain joins TRBV5-1 to TRBJ2-1; 10 bases are shared with TRBD2. This TCR was sampled from a man between 18 and 35 years old in good health. Sequencing was done on a sample of blood. This CDR3 is CASRQTSGPNNEQFF. For the CDR3, the DNA is TGCGCCAGCAGGCAGACTAGCGGGCCAAACAATGAGCAGTTCTTC. Based on the CDR3 plus reference TRBV5-1 and TRBJ2-1, the full variable domain is KAGVTQTPRYLIKTRGQQVTLSCSPISGHRSVSWYQQTPGQGLQFLFEYFSETQRNKGNFPGRFSGRQFSNSRSEMNVSTLELGDSALYLCASRQTSGPNNEQFFGPGTRLTVL.